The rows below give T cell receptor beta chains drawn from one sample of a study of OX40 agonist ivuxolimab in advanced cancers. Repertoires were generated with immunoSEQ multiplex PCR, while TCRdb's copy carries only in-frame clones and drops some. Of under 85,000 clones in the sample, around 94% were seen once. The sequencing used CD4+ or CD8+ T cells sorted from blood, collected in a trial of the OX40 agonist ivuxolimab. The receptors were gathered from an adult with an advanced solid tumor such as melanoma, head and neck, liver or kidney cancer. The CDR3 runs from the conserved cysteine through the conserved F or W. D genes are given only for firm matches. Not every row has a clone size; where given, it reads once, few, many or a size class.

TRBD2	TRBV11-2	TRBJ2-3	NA	TGTGCCAGCAGCTCCTGGACTAGCGGGCCCTGGGGAGATACGCAGTATTTT	CASSSWTSGPWGDTQYF
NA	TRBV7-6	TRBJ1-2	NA	TGTGCCAGCAGCTTAGCGAGGGCAGGAGATGGCTACACCTTC	CASSLARAGDGYTF
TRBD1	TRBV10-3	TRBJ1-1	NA	TGTGCCATCAGTACTACAGGGGGCGAGGTGGAAGCTTTCTTT	CAISTTGGEVEAFF
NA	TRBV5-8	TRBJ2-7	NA	TGTGCCAGCACCCACGTGGAGTCCTACGAGCAGTACTTC	CASTHVESYEQYF
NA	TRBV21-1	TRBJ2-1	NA	TGTGCCAGCAGCAAGGTTTGTGGGCAACGGGACAGGGGCAATGAGCAGTTCTTC	CASSKVCGQRDRGNEQFF
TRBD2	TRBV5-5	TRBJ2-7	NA	TGTGCCAGCAGCTGGGGGGGTTACGAGCAGTACTTC	CASSWGGYEQYF
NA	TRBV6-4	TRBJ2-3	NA	TGTGCCAGCAGTGAGACCCGGAACCCTACCATGGATACGCAGTATTTT	CASSETRNPTMDTQYF
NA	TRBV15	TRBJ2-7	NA	TGTGCCACAACCGGGACCCCCGCCCTCGAGCAGTACTTC	CATTGTPALEQYF
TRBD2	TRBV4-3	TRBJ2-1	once	TGCGCCAGCAGCCAAAATCCCCTAGCGGGGCTAAACAATGAGCAGTTCTTC	CASSQNPLAGLNNEQFF
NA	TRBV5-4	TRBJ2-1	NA	TGTGCCAGCAGCCCGGACACTGCCAATGAGCAGTTCTTC	CASSPDTANEQFF
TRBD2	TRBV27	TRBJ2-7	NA	TGTGCCAGCAGTTTATCTCCTAGCGGGCCCACTTCCTACGAGCAGTACTTC	CASSLSPSGPTSYEQYF
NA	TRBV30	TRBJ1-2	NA	TGTGCCTGGAGTGTACGTAGGCAGAGGGACACCTTC	CAWSVRRQRDTF
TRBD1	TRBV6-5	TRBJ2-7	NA	TGTGCCAGCAGTTACGTATACGGGGGACAGGGCTACGAGCAGTACTTC	CASSYVYGGQGYEQYF
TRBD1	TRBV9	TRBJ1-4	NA	TGTGCCAGCAGCCCGACTAGAACCATTTTGGACAGGGGCCTTTTCGGTAACGAAAAACTGTTTTTT	CASSPTRTILDRGLFGNEKLFF